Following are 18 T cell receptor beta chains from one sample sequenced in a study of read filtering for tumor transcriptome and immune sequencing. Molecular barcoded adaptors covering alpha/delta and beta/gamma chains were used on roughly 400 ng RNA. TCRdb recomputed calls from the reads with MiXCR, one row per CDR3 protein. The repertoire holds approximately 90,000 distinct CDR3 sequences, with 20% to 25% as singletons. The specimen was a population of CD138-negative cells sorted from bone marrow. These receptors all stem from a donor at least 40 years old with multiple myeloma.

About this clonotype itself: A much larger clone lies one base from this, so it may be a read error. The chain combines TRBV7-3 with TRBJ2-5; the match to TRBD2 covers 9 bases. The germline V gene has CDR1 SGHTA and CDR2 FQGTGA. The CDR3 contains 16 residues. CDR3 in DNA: TGTGCCAGCAGCTTAGAAGCTAGCGGGAAGCAAGAGTCCCAGTACTTC. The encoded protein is CASSLEASGKQESQYF.

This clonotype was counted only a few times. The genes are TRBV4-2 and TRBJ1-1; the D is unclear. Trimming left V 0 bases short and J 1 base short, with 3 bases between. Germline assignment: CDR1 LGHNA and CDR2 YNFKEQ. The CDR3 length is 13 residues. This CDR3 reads CASSQDANTEAFF. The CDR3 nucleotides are TGTGCCAGCAGCCAAGATGCGAACACTGAAGCTTTCTTT.

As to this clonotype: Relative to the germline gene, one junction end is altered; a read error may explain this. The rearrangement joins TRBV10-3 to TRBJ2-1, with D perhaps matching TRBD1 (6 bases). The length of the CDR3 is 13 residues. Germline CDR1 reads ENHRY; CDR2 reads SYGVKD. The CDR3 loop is CAIRWTEYNEQFF. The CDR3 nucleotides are TGTGCTATCAGATGGACAGAATACAATGAGCAGTTCTTC.

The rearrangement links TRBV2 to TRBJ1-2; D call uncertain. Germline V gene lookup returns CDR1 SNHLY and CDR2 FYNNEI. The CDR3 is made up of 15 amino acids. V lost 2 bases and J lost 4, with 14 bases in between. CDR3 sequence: CASSELDNRSYGYTF. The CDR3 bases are TGTGCCAGCAGTGAACTCGACAACCGTAGCTATGGCTACACCTTC.

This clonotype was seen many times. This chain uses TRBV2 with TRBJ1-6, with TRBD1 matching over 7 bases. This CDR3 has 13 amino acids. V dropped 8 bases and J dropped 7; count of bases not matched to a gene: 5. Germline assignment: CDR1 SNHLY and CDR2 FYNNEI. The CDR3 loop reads CASGGTDNSPLHF. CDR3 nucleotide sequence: TGTGCCAGCGGCGGGACAGACAATTCACCCCTCCACTTT.

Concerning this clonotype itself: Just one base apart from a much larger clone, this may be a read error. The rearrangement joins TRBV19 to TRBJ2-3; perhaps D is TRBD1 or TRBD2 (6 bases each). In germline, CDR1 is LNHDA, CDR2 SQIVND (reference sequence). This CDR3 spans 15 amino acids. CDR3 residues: CVSMEGGLFTDTQYF. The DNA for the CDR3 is TGTGTCAGTATGGAGGGGGGCCTATTCACAGATACGCAGTATTTT.

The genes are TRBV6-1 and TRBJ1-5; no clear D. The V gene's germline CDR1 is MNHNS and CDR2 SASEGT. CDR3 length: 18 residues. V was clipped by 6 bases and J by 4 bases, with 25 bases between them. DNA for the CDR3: TGTGCCAGCAGGACCATTGAGGTCAAGGGAAGAGCAAATCAGCCCCAGCATTTT. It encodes CASRTIEVKGRANQPQHF.

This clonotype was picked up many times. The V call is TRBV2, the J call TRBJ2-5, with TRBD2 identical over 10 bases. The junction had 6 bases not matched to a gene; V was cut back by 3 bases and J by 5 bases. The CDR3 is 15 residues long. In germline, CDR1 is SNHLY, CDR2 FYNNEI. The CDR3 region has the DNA TGTGCCAGCAGTGACGCTAGCGGGGGTTGGGAGACCCAGTACTTC. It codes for CASSDASGGWETQYF.

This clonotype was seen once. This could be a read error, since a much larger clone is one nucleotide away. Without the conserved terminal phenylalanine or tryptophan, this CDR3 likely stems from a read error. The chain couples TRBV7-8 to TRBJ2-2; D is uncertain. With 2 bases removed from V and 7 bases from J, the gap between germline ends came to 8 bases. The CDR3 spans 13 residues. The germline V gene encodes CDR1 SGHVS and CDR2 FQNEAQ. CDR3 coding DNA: TGTGCCAGCAGCTTACTAACCCACGGGGAGCTGTTTTGT. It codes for CASSLLTHGELFC.

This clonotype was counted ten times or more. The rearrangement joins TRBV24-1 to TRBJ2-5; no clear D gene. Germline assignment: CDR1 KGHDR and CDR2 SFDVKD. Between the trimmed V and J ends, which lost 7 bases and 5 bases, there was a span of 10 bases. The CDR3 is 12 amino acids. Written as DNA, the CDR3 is TGTGCCACCAGCCGTTTAGGGGAGACCCAGTACTTC. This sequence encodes CATSRLGETQYF.

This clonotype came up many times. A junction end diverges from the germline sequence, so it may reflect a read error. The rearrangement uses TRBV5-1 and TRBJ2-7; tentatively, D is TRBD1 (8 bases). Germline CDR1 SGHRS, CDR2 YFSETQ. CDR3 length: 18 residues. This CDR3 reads CASSLETDRGGSSYEQYF. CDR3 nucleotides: TGCGCCAGCAGTTTGGAGACAGACAGGGGAGGGTCCTCCTACGAGCAGTACTTC.

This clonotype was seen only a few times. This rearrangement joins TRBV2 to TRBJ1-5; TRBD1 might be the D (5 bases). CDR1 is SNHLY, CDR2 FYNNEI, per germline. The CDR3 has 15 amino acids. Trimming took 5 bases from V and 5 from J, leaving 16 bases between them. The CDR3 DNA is TGTGCCAGCAGTTCCGACAGATCGGGACATCAGCCCCAGCATTTT. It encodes CASSSDRSGHQPQHF.

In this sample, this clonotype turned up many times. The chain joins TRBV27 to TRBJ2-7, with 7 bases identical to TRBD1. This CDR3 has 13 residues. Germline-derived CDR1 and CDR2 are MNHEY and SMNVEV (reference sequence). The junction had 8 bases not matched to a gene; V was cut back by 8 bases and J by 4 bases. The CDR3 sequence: CASASGTDYEQYF. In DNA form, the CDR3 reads TGTGCCAGCGCATCCGGGACAGATTACGAGCAGTACTTC.

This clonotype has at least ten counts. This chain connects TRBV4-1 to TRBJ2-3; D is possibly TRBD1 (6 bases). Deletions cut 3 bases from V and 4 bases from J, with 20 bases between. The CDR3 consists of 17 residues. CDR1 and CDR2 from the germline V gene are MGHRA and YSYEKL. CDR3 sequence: CASSHRAQGNVADTQYF. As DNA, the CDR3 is TGCGCCAGCAGCCACCGAGCTCAGGGGAATGTAGCAGATACGCAGTATTTT.

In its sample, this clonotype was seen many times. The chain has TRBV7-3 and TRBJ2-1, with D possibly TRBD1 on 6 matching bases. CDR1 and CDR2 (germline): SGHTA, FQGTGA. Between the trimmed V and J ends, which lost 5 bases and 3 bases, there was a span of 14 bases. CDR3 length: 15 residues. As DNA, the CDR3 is TGTGCCAGCAGCCCAACCAGGACAGACTACAATGAGCAGTTCTTC. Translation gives CASSPTRTDYNEQFF.

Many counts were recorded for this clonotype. CDR3 DNA: TGTGCCAGCAGCCCCGGACAGTCGAATTCACCCCTCCACTTT. This codes for CASSPGQSNSPLHF. This chain connects TRBV7-9 to TRBJ1-6, with a tentative D call TRBD1 (6 bases). CDR3 length: 14 amino acids. Germline CDR1 SEHNR, CDR2 FQNEAQ (reference sequence). Trimming took 5 bases from V and 7 from J, leaving 12 bases between them.

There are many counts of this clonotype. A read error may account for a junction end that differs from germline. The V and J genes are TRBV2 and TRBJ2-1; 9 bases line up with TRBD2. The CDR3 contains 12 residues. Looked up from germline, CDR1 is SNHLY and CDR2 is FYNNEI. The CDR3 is CASSDGVAGALF. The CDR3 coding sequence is TGTGCCAGCAGTGACGGCGTAGCGGGGGCCCTCTTC.

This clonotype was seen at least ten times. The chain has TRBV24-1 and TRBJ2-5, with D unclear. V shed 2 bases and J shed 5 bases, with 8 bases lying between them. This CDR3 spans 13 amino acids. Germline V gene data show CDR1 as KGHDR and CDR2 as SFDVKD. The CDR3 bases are TGTGCCACCAGTGATTCAAAAGGGGAGACCCAGTACTTC. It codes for CATSDSKGETQYF.